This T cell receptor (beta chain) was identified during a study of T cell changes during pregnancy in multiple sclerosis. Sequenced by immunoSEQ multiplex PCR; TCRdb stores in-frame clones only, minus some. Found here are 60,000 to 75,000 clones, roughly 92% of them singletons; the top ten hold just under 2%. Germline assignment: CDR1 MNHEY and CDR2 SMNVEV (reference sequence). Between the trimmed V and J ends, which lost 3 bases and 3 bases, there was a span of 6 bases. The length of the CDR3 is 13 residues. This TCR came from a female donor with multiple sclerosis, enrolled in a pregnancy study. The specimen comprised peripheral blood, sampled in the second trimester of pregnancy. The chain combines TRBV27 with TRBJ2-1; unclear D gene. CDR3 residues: CASSLGVYNEQFF. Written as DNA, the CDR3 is TGTGCCAGCAGTTTGGGCGTCTACAATGAGCAGTTCTTC.